These T cell receptor beta chains were read from a single sample in a study of CD8 T cells in Susac syndrome. TCRdb reanalysed the immunoSEQ multiplex PCR reads using MiXCR and keeps one entry per CDR3 protein. The profile shows about 190,000 distinct CDR3 sequences, approximately 95% of them singletons. The sample taken for sequencing was CD8+ T cells from PBMCs. The source of these receptors is a human donor with Susac syndrome. The CDR3 runs from the conserved cysteine through the conserved F or W. D genes are given only for firm matches. Size tells how often a clone was seen (once, few, many) or the class of an expanded clone, and some rows leave it out.

j_gene | v_gene | d_gene | abundance | CDR3aa | CDR3nt
TRBJ2-2 | TRBV20-1 | - | few | CSARDAYTGELFF | TGCAGTGCTAGAGATGCTTACACCGGGGAGCTTTTTTTT
TRBJ1-2 | TRBV6-5 | - | - | CASGGGQFYGYTF | TGTGCCAGCGGGGGCGGACAGTTCTATGGCTACACCTTC
TRBJ2-5 | TRBV4-1 | - | - | CASSQAQGLRETQYF | TGCGCCAGCAGCCAAGCCCAGGGACTTAGGGAGACCCAGTACTTC
TRBJ1-4 | TRBV5-4 | - | - | CASSPGFGGGNEKLFF | TGTGCCAGCAGCCCGGGGTTCGGGGGTGGTAATGAAAAACTGTTTTTT
TRBJ2-1 | TRBV11-2 | - | - | CASSLFRGDEQFF | TGTGCCAGCAGCTTATTCAGGGGGGATGAGCAGTTCTTC
TRBJ2-2 | TRBV6-6 | - | - | CASSYSIGTGELFF | TGTGCCAGCAGTTACTCGATAGGCACCGGGGAGCTGTTTTTT
TRBJ1-1 | TRBV29-1 | - | - | CSVPLNTEAFF | TGCAGCGTGCCCCTGAACACTGAAGCTTTCTTT
TRBJ2-7 | TRBV7-9 | - | - | CATSSVGTGLEQYF | TGTGCCACTAGCTCCGTGGGAACAGGACTCGAGCAGTACTTC
TRBJ1-5 | TRBV27 | - | - | CASSLSSQGGNQPQHF | TGTGCCAGCAGTTTATCGTCCCAAGGGGGCAATCAGCCCCAGCATTTT
TRBJ1-6 | TRBV6-5 | - | - | CASSYDTRNNSPLHF | TGTGCCAGCAGTTACGATACGAGGAATAATTCACCCCTCCACTTT
TRBJ2-1 | TRBV5-1 | - | - | CASSLGPRGTYNEQFF | TGCGCCAGCAGCTTGGGTCCCAGAGGGACCTACAATGAGCAGTTCTTC
TRBJ1-1 | TRBV11-3 | - | - | CASSLEIPPRDTEAFF | TGTGCCAGCAGCTTAGAGATTCCCCCGCGGGACACTGAAGCTTTCTTT
TRBJ1-1 | TRBV12-3/TRBV12-4 | - | - | CASSLLQHTEAFF | TGTGCCAGCAGTTTACTACAACACACTGAAGCTTTCTTT
TRBJ1-2 | TRBV5-6 | - | - | CASSFTRGFVYGYTF | TGTGCCAGCAGCTTTACCCGGGGTTTTGTCTATGGCTACACCTTC
TRBJ1-5 | TRBV5-6 | - | - | CASSSRQNNQPQHF | TGTGCCAGCAGCTCCCGACAGAACAATCAGCCCCAGCATTTT
TRBJ2-7 | TRBV11-2 | - | - | CASSIGPDSYEQYF | TGTGCCAGCAGCATCGGACCGGACTCCTACGAGCAGTACTTC
TRBJ2-7 | TRBV28 | - | - | CASNLDYSYEQYF | TGTGCCAGCAATCTGGACTACTCCTACGAGCAGTACTTC
TRBJ2-7 | TRBV13 | TRBD2 | - | CASSLGLSAGRGYEQYF | TGTGCCAGCAGCTTAGGCCTAAGTGCCGGGAGGGGGTACGAGCAGTACTTC
TRBJ2-7 | TRBV20-1 | - | - | CSADRDALEQYF | TGCAGTGCGGACCGGGACGCTCTCGAGCAGTACTTC
TRBJ2-1 | TRBV4-1 | TRBD2 | - | CASSQILAGGYNEQFF | TGCGCCAGCAGCCAGATTCTAGCGGGGGGATACAATGAGCAGTTCTTC
TRBJ2-5 | TRBV30 | - | - | CAWIQGSGETQYF | TGTGCCTGGATACAGGGAAGCGGAGAGACCCAGTACTTC